This TCR beta chain was captured in a study of blood T cell repertoires in COVID-19. Repertoires were generated with immunoSEQ multiplex PCR, while TCRdb's copy carries only in-frame clones and drops some. The sample holds some 250,000 clones, 75% to 85% seen once. Germline assignment: CDR1 SGHNT and CDR2 YYREEE (reference sequence). V shed 4 bases, J shed 2 bases, and the junction held 6 bases outside the gene matches. The CDR3 extends over 15 amino acids. The TCR originated in a woman in her sixties with active or convalescent COVID-19. V usage is TRBV5-4 and J usage is TRBJ1-1, with 9 bases matching TRBD1. The sample taken for sequencing was peripheral blood. The CDR3 nucleotides read TGTGCCAGCAGCGAACTGGACAGGGGTAACACTGAAGCTTTCTTT. This gives the protein CASSELDRGNTEAFF.